This T cell receptor beta chain comes out of a study of blood T cell repertoires in COVID-19. Study information: Whether acute or convalescent, the COVID-19 samples came from the United States, Italy and Spain. From T cells, B-cell-depleted T cells, or PBMCs came the material, which was cDNA or gDNA.

In the authors' methods: Researchers report that nucleated cell counts were estimated from reference gene primer amplification. Measured with immunoSEQ multiplex PCR; TCRdb has only the in-frame clones, and not every one. The V and J calls and clone size come from that table; D and trimming were worked out from the DNA. The sample consists of 150,000 to 200,000 clones, around 90% of them appearing once. Sample: peripheral blood. The TCR sequence derives from a man aged 35-49 years with active or convalescent COVID-19.

The CDR3 spells CASSFRDSLEQYF. The CDR3 DNA follows: TGTGCCAGCAGTTTTAGAGACTCACTGGAGCAGTACTTC. The chain couples TRBV28 to TRBJ2-7; D ambiguous. Trimming took 3 bases from V and 7 from J, leaving 13 bases between them. The CDR3 extends over 13 amino acids. Germline-derived CDR1 and CDR2 are MDHEN and SYDVKM. The full variable domain, in which reference TRBV28 and TRBJ2-7 provide the parts outside the CDR3, is DVKVTQSSRYLVKRTGEKVFLECVQDMDHENMFWYRQDPGLGLRLIYFSYDVKMKEKGDIPEGYSVSREKKERFSLILESASTNQTSMYLCASSFRDSLEQYFGPGTRLTVT.